These T cell receptor beta chains were read from a single sample in a study of T cells in Graves' hyperthyroidism and ophthalmopathy. Each CDR3 protein is one row after TCRdb ran MiXCR on the multiplex PCR reads. Of hundreds of thousands of distinct CDR3 sequences in the sample, around 15% were seen once. Sequencing was carried out using blood. These receptors originate from a woman under 30 with Graves' hyperthyroidism. The CDR3 runs from the conserved cysteine through the conserved F or W. The D gene is left open where the match is weak. Size is stated for part of the rows, as once, few or many counts, or as a class when the clone is expanded.

D gene	CDR3 length	J gene	clone size	V gene	CDR3 DNA	CDR3 protein
NA	13	TRBJ2-6	NA	TRBV20-1	TGCAGTGCTACAGATACTGGGGCCAACGTCCTGACTTTC	CSATDTGANVLTF
NA	13	TRBJ1-5	many	TRBV6-1	TGTGCCAGCAGTCAGGACGTTAATCAGCCCCAGCATTTT	CASSQDVNQPQHF
NA	18	TRBJ1-3	many	TRBV3-1	TGTGCCAGCAGTGGCGTCCTAGAACAGGGACGCTCTGGAAACACCATATATTTT	CASSGVLEQGRSGNTIYF
TRBD2	16	TRBJ2-1	NA	TRBV2	TGTGCCAGCAGTGACCCGCTAGCGGGAGAGATCAATGAGCAGTTCTTC	CASSDPLAGEINEQFF
NA	13	TRBJ2-7	many	TRBV2	TGTGCCAGCAGCCTCGTGTTAGCCTACGAGCAGTACTTC	CASSLVLAYEQYF
NA	13	TRBJ2-5	NA	TRBV12-3/TRBV12-4	TGTGCCAGCAGCCGAAGAGCCGAAGAGACCCAGTACTTC	CASSRRAEETQYF
TRBD1	14	TRBJ2-7	many	TRBV11-2	TGTGCCAGCAGCTTTTGGGACAGACCTTACGAGCAGTACTTC	CASSFWDRPYEQYF
TRBD2	16	TRBJ2-7	many	TRBV7-9	TGTGCCAGCAGTCCTACTAGCGGGAGGGCTCTGAGGGAGCAGTACTTC	CASSPTSGRALREQYF
TRBD2	17	TRBJ2-2	many	TRBV30	TGTGCCTGGAGATCACTCCATGGACTAGCGGGAGCCGGGGAGCTGTTTTTT	CAWRSLHGLAGAGELFF
NA	15	TRBJ2-2	once	TRBV10-3	TGTGCCATCAGTTCAGGCCTGAGGGACACCGGGGAGCTGTTTTTT	CAISSGLRDTGELFF
NA	15	TRBJ2-3	many	TRBV2	TGTGCCAGCAGTTCCTCCCCGGGACTCACAGATACGCAGTATTTT	CASSSSPGLTDTQYF
TRBD1	16	TRBJ1-1	NA	TRBV12-3/TRBV12-4	TGTGCCAGCAGTTTAGAGCCGACAGGGGGCTTCGTTGGGGCTTTCTTT	CASSLEPTGGFVGAFF
TRBD1	15	TRBJ1-2	many	TRBV6-1	TGTGCCAGCAGTGAAAGGGTCGGACAGGGCTATGGCTACACCTTC	CASSERVGQGYGYTF
NA	12	TRBJ1-1	many	TRBV20-1	TGCAGTGCAACCGAGGGGATCACTGAAGCTTTCTTT	CSATEGITEAFF
NA	11	TRBJ2-1	many	TRBV2	TGTGCCAGCAAATACTACAATGAGCAGTTCTTC	CASKYYNEQFF
NA	12	TRBJ2-7	NA	TRBV29-1	TGCAGCGCAAAGGCGGGCTCCTACGAGCAGTACTTC	CSAKAGSYEQYF
NA	16	TRBJ1-5	NA	TRBV19	TGTGCCAGTAGTATAGGTCCAGGGTCGGGCAATCAGCCCCAGCATTTT	CASSIGPGSGNQPQHF
TRBD2	18	TRBJ2-1	once	TRBV4-1	TGCGCCAGCAGCCAAGTATGGCCGGGAGCGGGACCTTACAATGAGCAGTTCTTC	CASSQVWPGAGPYNEQFF
TRBD2	15	TRBJ2-7	NA	TRBV19	TGTGCCAGTAGTGCCCCCGGACTAGCGTCCTACGAGCAGTACTTC	CASSAPGLASYEQYF
NA	16	TRBJ2-1	NA	TRBV5-1	TGCGCCAGCAGCTTAAGCTCGGGACCCCAGCCCTACGAGCAGTTCTTC	CASSLSSGPQPYEQFF
TRBD2	14	TRBJ2-3	NA	TRBV5-1	TGCGCCAGCTGCCTAGCGGGAGGCCCCGAGACGCAGTATTTT	CASCLAGGPETQYF
TRBD1	15	TRBJ2-7	NA	TRBV7-9	TGTGCCAGCAGCTTAGTTGACAGGGGAATCTACGAGCAGTACTTC	CASSLVDRGIYEQYF
NA	14	TRBJ2-7	many	TRBV2	TGTGCCAGCAGTCCGGGAATAACCTCCTACGAGCAGTACTTC	CASSPGITSYEQYF
NA	16	TRBJ2-5	many	TRBV7-2	TGTGCCAGCAGCTGGGGGAACCTCCCTTATCAAGAGACCCAGTACTTC	CASSWGNLPYQETQYF
NA	15	TRBJ1-5	NA	TRBV6-1	TGTGCCAGCAGCCTAGAAGCATTTTCCAATCAGCCCCAGCATTTT	CASSLEAFSNQPQHF
NA	16	TRBJ2-7	many	TRBV20-1	TGCAGTGCTAATCGGTTGACCGGGAGTAGGGGTTACGAGCAGTACTTC	CSANRLTGSRGYEQYF
NA	12	TRBJ1-1	many	TRBV2	TGTGCCAGCAGTGCCAGGGGAGTAGAAGCTTTCTTT	CASSARGVEAFF
TRBD1	16	TRBJ1-5	many	TRBV28	TGTGCCAGCAGACAACCGGGACAGGGGACTAATCAGCCCCAGCATTTT	CASRQPGQGTNQPQHF
TRBD1	15	TRBJ2-3	few	TRBV9	TGTGCCAGCAGCTTGCCGGGACAGGCCACAGATACGCAGTATTTT	CASSLPGQATDTQYF
NA	13	TRBJ1-1	NA	TRBV5-1	TGCGCCAGCAGCTCCCCGGGGCTCACTGAAGCTTTCTTT	CASSSPGLTEAFF
TRBD2	17	TRBJ2-5	many	TRBV27	TGTGCCAGCAGCACGCGGGAGGGCCGAGTGTTGGAAGAGACCCAGTACTTC	CASSTREGRVLEETQYF
NA	15	TRBJ2-4	NA	TRBV27	TGTGCCAGCACCGACTTGTCTCTAGCCAAAAACATTCAGTACTTC	CASTDLSLAKNIQYF
NA	16	TRBJ1-1	many	TRBV7-9	TGTGCCAGCAGCCTAGTCCTCCCAAGCCCGAACACTGAAGCTTTCTTT	CASSLVLPSPNTEAFF
TRBD2	18	TRBJ2-4	many	TRBV20-1	TGCAGTGCTAGAGAGGGGACTAGCGGGACCCTAGCCAAAAACATTCAGTACTTC	CSAREGTSGTLAKNIQYF
NA	15	TRBJ2-7	many	TRBV5-5	TGTGCCAGCAGCTTGCCCCGACAGAGTTTATACGAGCAGTACTTC	CASSLPRQSLYEQYF
NA	12	TRBJ2-3	many	TRBV6-2/TRBV6-3	TGTGCCAGCAGTCAATTATGGGATACGCAGTATTTT	CASSQLWDTQYF
NA	11	TRBJ1-1	NA	TRBV6-1	TGTGCCAGCTGTCTGAACACTGAAGCTTTCTTT	CASCLNTEAFF
NA	13	TRBJ2-7	many	TRBV30	TGTGCCTGGCGCCCCGGATGGGCCTACGAGCAGTACTTC	CAWRPGWAYEQYF
TRBD1	16	TRBJ1-1	NA	TRBV4-1	TGCGCCAGCAGCCAAACCCTTGAGGGGGCAGAGACTGGAGCTTTCTTT	CASSQTLEGAETGAFF
NA	13	TRBJ1-1	NA	TRBV30	TGTGCCTGGGCCCCGGGTCATCTCACTGAAGCTTTCTTT	CAWAPGHLTEAFF
TRBD2	14	TRBJ2-7	NA	TRBV27	TGTGCCAGCAGGACCGGGCGGGAGGGGTACGAGCAGTACTTC	CASRTGREGYEQYF
TRBD2	17	TRBJ2-7	many	TRBV20-1	TGCAGTGCTAGGGCCCTTGTAGCGGGGGGGAGCTCCTACGAGCAGTACTTC	CSARALVAGGSSYEQYF
TRBD2	17	TRBJ2-5	many	TRBV11-3	TGTGCCAGCAGCCGGGGACTAGCGGGAGGCTTACAAGAGACCCAGTACTTC	CASSRGLAGGLQETQYF
NA	12	TRBJ2-7	NA	TRBV3-1	TGTGCCAGCAGCCGGCGGTCGGGCGAGCAGTACTTC	CASSRRSGEQYF
NA	11	TRBJ1-1	few	TRBV6-1	TGTGCCAGCATGGGGTTATCTGAAGCTTTCTTT	CASMGLSEAFF
TRBD1	13	TRBJ1-5	NA	TRBV29-1	TGCAGCGTCCGAACAGGGGCTAATCAGCCCCAGCATTTT	CSVRTGANQPQHF
TRBD2	14	TRBJ2-7	few	TRBV7-2	TGTGCCAGCACCCGACTAGCGGGATCCTACGAGCAGTACTTC	CASTRLAGSYEQYF
TRBD1	16	TRBJ2-7	NA	TRBV18	TGTGCCAGCTCACCAAAGAAGAGGACAGGGGTTAACGAGCAGTACTTC	CASSPKKRTGVNEQYF
NA	14	TRBJ2-7	few	TRBV7-9	TGTGCCAGCAGCTCAACCGCGGGGGCGGGGGAGCAGTACTTC	CASSSTAGAGEQYF
NA	13	TRBJ2-3	many	TRBV18	TGTGCCAGCTCACCATTTGGAACAGATACGCAGTATTTT	CASSPFGTDTQYF
TRBD1	13	TRBJ2-7	many	TRBV20-1	TGCAGTGCTCCTTGGACAGGGAACTACGAGCAGTACTTC	CSAPWTGNYEQYF
NA	11	TRBJ2-5	NA	TRBV5-1	TGCGCCAGCGGATATGGGGAGACCCAGTACTTC	CASGYGETQYF
NA	12	TRBJ2-6	NA	TRBV29-1	TGCAGCGTTTTGTCTGGGGCCAACGTCCTGACTTTC	CSVLSGANVLTF
TRBD1	16	TRBJ1-4	few	TRBV3-1	TGTGCCAGCAGTCCAGGGACAGGGGCCGTTAATGAAAAACTGTTTTTT	CASSPGTGAVNEKLFF
TRBD1	15	TRBJ1-1	NA	TRBV19	TGTGCCAGCAGGACAGGGGCGTCCCCTGACACTGAAGCTTTCTTT	CASRTGASPDTEAFF
TRBD2	16	TRBJ2-1	NA	TRBV6-1	TGTGCCAGCAGTGCAAAGACTAGCGGCCCCTACAATGAGCAGTTCTTC	CASSAKTSGPYNEQFF
NA	15	TRBJ2-1	many	TRBV2	TGTGCCAGCAGTGAAGATTGGGGGATCAACAATGAGCAGTTCTTC	CASSEDWGINNEQFF